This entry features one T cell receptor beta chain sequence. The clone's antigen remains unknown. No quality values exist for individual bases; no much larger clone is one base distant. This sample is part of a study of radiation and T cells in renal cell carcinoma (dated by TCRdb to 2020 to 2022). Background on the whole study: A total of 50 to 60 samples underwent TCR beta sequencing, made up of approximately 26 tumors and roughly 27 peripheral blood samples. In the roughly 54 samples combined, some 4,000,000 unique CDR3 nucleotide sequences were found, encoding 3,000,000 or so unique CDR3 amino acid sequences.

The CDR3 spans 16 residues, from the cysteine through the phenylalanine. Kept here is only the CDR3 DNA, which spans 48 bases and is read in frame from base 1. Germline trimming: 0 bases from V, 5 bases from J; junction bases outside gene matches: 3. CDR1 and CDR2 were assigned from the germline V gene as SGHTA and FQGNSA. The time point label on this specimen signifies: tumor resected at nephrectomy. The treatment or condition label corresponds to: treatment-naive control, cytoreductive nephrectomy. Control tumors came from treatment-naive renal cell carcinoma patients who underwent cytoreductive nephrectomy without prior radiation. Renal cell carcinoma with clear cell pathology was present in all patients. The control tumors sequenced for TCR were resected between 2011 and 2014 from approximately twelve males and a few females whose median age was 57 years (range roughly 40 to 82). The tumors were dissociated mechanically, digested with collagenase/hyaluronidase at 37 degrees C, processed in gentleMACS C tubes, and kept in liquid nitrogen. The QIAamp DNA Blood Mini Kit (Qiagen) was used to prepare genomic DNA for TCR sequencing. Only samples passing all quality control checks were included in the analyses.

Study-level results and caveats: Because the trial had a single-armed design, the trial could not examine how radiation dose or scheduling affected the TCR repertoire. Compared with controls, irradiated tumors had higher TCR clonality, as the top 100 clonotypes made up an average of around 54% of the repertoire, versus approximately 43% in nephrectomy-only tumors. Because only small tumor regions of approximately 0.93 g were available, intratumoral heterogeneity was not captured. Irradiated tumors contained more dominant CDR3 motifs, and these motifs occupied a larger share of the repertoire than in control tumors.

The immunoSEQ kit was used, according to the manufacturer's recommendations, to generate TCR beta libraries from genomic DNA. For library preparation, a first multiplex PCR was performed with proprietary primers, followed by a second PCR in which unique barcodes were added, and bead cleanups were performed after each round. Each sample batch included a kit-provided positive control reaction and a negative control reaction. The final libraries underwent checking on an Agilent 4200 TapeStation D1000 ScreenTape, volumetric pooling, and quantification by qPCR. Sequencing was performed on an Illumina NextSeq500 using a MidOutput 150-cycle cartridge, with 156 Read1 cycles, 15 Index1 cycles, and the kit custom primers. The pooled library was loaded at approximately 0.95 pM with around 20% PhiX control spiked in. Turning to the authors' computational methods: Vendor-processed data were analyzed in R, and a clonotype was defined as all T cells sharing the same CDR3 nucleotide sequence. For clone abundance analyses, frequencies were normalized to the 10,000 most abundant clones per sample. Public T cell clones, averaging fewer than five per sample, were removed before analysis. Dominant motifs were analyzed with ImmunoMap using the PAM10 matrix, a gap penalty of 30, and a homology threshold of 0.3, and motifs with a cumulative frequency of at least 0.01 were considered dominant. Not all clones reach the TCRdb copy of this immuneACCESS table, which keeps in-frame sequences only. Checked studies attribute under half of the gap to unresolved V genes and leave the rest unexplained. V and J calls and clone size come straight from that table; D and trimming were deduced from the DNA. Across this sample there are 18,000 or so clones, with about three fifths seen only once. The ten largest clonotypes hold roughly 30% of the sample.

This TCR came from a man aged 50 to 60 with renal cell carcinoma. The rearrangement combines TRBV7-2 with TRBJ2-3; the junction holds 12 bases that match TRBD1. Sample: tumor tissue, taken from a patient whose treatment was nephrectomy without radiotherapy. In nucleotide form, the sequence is TGTGCCAGCAGCTTAGCGGGGACAGGGGGCGGAGATACGCAGTATTTT. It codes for CASSLAGTGGGDTQYF.